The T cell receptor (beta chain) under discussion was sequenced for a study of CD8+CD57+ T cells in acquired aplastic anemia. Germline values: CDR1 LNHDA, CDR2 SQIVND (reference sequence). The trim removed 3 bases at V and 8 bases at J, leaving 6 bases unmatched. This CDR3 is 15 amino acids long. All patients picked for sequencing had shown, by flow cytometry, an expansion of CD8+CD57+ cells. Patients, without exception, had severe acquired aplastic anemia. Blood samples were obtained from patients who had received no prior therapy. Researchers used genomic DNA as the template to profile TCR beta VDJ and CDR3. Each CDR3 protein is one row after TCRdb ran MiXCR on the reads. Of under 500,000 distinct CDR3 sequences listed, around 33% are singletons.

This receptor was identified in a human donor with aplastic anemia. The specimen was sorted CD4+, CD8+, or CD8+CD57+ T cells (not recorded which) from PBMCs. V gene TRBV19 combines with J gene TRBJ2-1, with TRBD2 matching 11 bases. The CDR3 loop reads CASSIELAGDYEQFF. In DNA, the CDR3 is TGTGCCAGTAGTATTGAACTAGCGGGAGACTATGAGCAGTTCTTC. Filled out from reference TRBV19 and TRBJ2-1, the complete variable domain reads DGGITQSPKYLFRKEGQNVTLSCEQNLNHDAMYWYRQDPGQGLRLIYYSQIVNDFQKGDIAEGYSVSREKKESFPLTVTSAQKNPTAFYLCASSIELAGDYEQFFGPGTRLTVL.